Listed here are 32 T cell receptor beta chains from one sample, sequenced in a study of shared clonotypes between healthy human individuals. Generated by immunoSEQ multiplex PCR, the TCRdb table keeps only in-frame clones and is missing some. The repertoire holds about 560,000 clones, around 78% seen once, with more than 10% in the top ten. The sample was PBMCs. The receptor set was obtained from a middle-aged woman in good health. Some clones in this sample may be carry-over from other donors' samples.

The chain links TRBV5-1 to TRBJ2-5; a weak D match, TRBD2 (6 bases). Germline assignment: CDR1 SGHRS and CDR2 YFSETQ. This CDR3 has 14 residues. Trimming removed 0 bases at V and 3 bases at J, with 9 bases between. The CDR3 here is CASSLASAEETQYF. As DNA, the CDR3 is TGCGCCAGCAGCTTGGCTAGCGCCGAAGAGACCCAGTACTTC.

Remarks on this clone: The identical CDR3 is also encoded by other nucleotide sequences in the sample. The chain employs TRBV18 and TRBJ2-1; D gene uncertain. Trimming removed 3 bases at V and 1 base at J, with 7 bases between. The CDR3 spans 14 residues. The germline gives CDR1 KGHSH, CDR2 LQKENI. The CDR3 protein is CASSPAGSYNEQFF. For the CDR3, the DNA is TGTGCCAGCTCACCGGCCGGTTCCTACAATGAGCAGTTCTTC.

The J gene is TRBJ2-6, the V gene TRBV5-1; a weak D match, TRBD2 (5 bases). V lost 2 bases, J lost 2 bases, and 11 bases lay in between. The CDR3 extends over 16 amino acids. The germline CDR1 and CDR2 sequences are SGHRS and YFSETQ. CDR3 in amino acids: CASSLGGAAGANVLTF. CDR3 coding DNA: TGCGCCAGCAGCTTAGGAGGCGCGGCTGGGGCCAACGTCCTGACTTTC.

The chain uses TRBV29-1 and TRBJ2-7; TRBD2 matches 8 bases. This CDR3 comprises 13 residues. CDR1 is SQVTM and CDR2 is ANQGSEA in the germline V gene. V shed 3 bases, J shed 3 bases, and the junction held 4 bases outside the gene matches. The CDR3 is CSVDIAGLYEQYF. The CDR3 bases are TGCAGCGTTGATATAGCGGGGCTCTACGAGCAGTACTTC.

The table lists this clone with a few counts. The rearrangement uses TRBV4-1 and TRBJ2-2, with D possibly TRBD1 on 6 matching bases. The V and J ends lost 2 bases and 4 bases respectively, with 11 bases between them. This CDR3 region has 15 residues. Germline V gives CDR1 MGHRA, CDR2 YSYEKL. The CDR3: CASSQWADSTGELFF. The CDR3 DNA follows: TGCGCCAGCAGCCAATGGGCGGACAGCACCGGGGAGCTGTTTTTT.

The V call is TRBV7-9, the J call TRBJ2-5; 11 bases are a match to TRBD1. This CDR3 spans 14 amino acids. Trimming removed 5 bases from V and 5 bases from J; junction bases left unmatched: 4. Germline lookup yields CDR1 SEHNR and CDR2 FQNEAQ (reference sequence). The CDR3, as DNA: TGTGCCAGCAGCCTGGACAGGGGGCGGGAGACCCAGTACTTC. It encodes CASSLDRGRETQYF.

The chain recombines TRBV19 with TRBJ2-1, with TRBD2 matching 12 bases. Germline V gives CDR1 LNHDA, CDR2 SQIVND (reference sequence). The ends lost 6 bases at V and 5 bases at J; junction bases unmatched: 8. The CDR3 is made up of 16 amino acids. As DNA, the CDR3 is TGTGCCAGTAGCCCCCTAGCGGGAGGGCGGGACAATGAGCAGTTCTTC. Protein product: CASSPLAGGRDNEQFF.

The V call is TRBV9, the J call TRBJ2-1; the match to TRBD2 covers 8 bases. This CDR3 spans 14 amino acids. V gave up 4 bases and J gave up 6 bases; unmatched junction bases: 6. CDR1 is SGDLS and CDR2 is YYNGEE in the germline V gene. Here the CDR3 DNA reads TGTGCCAGCAGCCCCGGGACTAGGGTCAATGAGCAGTTCTTC. This gives the protein CASSPGTRVNEQFF.

This rearrangement joins TRBV6-6 to TRBJ2-7; D may be TRBD1 (6 bases). V dropped 0 bases and J dropped 2 bases, with 8 bases sitting between them. The CDR3 runs 14 residues. The germline V gene has CDR1 MNHNY and CDR2 SVGAGI (reference sequence). CDR3 DNA: TGTGCCAGCAGTTACTCCCGGACAGCCTACGAGCAGTACTTC. This sequence encodes CASSYSRTAYEQYF.

V usage is TRBV7-3 and J usage is TRBJ2-5; the D gene is possibly TRBD2 (5 bases). With 4 bases removed from V and 5 bases from J, the gap between germline ends came to 11 bases. The germline CDR1 and CDR2 sequences are SGHTA and FQGTGA. The CDR3 consists of 13 residues. The CDR3 sequence: CASSSRRGETQYF. In DNA, the CDR3 is TGTGCCAGCAGCTCCAGGCGCGGGGAGACCCAGTACTTC.

CDR3 coding DNA: TGCGCCAGCAGCCAAGTCCCGAGCTACACTGAAGCTTTCTTT. Encoded protein: CASSQVPSYTEAFF. This chain connects TRBV4-1 to TRBJ1-1, with D uncertain. CDR3 length: 14 residues. Germline V gene lookup returns CDR1 MGHRA and CDR2 YSYEKL. Trimming left V 1 base short and J 3 bases short, with 9 bases between.

This sequence joins TRBV2 and TRBJ2-2; 8 nucleotides match TRBD2. Trimming at V came to 6 bases and at J to 4 bases, leaving 4 bases not matched to a gene. Germline V CDR1 and CDR2: SNHLY, FYNNEI. The CDR3 contains 14 residues. The CDR3 here is CASRAGAVTGELFF. In nucleotides, the CDR3 is TGTGCCAGCAGAGCGGGGGCAGTCACCGGGGAGCTGTTTTTT.

The chain combines TRBV21-1 with TRBJ2-7; TRBD2, the D gene given by the table, was not confirmed from the DNA. TRBV21-1 is tagged as a pseudogene. The CDR3 consists of 20 residues. CDR3 protein: CASSKCRASGTSGPGYEQYF. Written as DNA, the CDR3 is TGTGCCAGCAGCAAATGCCGTGCCTCCGGGACTAGCGGGCCTGGGTACGAGCAGTACTTC.

The chain recombines TRBV4-1 with TRBJ1-4; no definite D call. This CDR3 has 17 residues. V was pared by 6 bases and J by 13 bases, with 30 bases between. Germline V gene lookup returns CDR1 MGHRA and CDR2 YSYEKL. The CDR3 protein is CASRATYIGPFLEGLFF. The DNA for the CDR3 is TGCGCCAGCAGGGCCACCTACATCGGACCGTTTCTTGAGGGACTGTTTTTT.

Only a few counts were recorded for this clone. The chain uses TRBV28 and TRBJ2-1; either TRBD1 or TRBD2 may supply D (5 bases each). The germline gives CDR1 MDHEN, CDR2 SYDVKM. V was pared by 6 bases and J by 0 bases, with 15 bases between. This CDR3 contains 16 residues. CDR3 DNA sequence: TGTGCCAGCAGGTTGGCCGGGGACGACTCCTACAATGAGCAGTTCTTC. Translation: CASRLAGDDSYNEQFF. Full variable domain (rest looked up from reference TRBV28 and TRBJ2-1): DVKVTQSSRYLVKRTGEKVFLECVQDMDHENMFWYRQDPGLGLRLIYFSYDVKMKEKGDIPEGYSVSREKKERFSLILESASTNQTSMYLCASRLAGDDSYNEQFFGPGTRLTVL.

The V call is TRBV4-2, the J call TRBJ2-1; D not resolved. The ends were cut back, 5 bases at V and 10 bases at J, with 18 bases in the middle. The CDR3 is made up of 14 amino acids. CDR1 and CDR2 from the germline V gene are LGHNA and YNFKEQ. In DNA, the CDR3 is TGTGCCAGCAGCGCCTTGGGGAACCTTCAGGAGCAGTTCTTC. As protein: CASSALGNLQEQFF.

J is TRBJ2-4 and V is TRBV19; D uncertain. There are 17 residues in the CDR3. Looked up from germline, CDR1 is LNHDA and CDR2 is SQIVND (reference sequence). V was clipped by 7 bases and J by 0 bases, with 19 bases between them. The CDR3 region is CASKAGRAPIAKNIQYF. CDR3 nucleotides: TGTGCCAGTAAAGCTGGTAGGGCTCCTATAGCCAAAAACATTCAGTACTTC.

The V call is TRBV4-1, the J call TRBJ1-4, with D hard to call. Per germline, CDR1 MGHRA and CDR2 YSYEKL. Trimming shortened V by 8 bases and J by 5 bases, and 15 bases separated the two germline ends. The CDR3 has 14 amino acids. In nucleotides, the CDR3 is TGCGCCAGCTGGAAAGTCGGAACAAATGAAAAACTGTTTTTT. This gives the protein CASWKVGTNEKLFF.

The chain links TRBV18 to TRBJ2-7; D possibly corresponds to TRBD2 (6 bases). The CDR3 has 17 residues. Trimming took off 1 base at V and 2 bases at J, with 18 bases between the two ends. Germline V gene data show CDR1 as KGHSH and CDR2 as LQKENI. The CDR3 sequence: CASSPRRGAGLTYEQYF. In nucleotides, the CDR3 is TGTGCCAGCTCACCACGACGAGGCGCGGGGCTAACCTACGAGCAGTACTTC. The full variable domain, completed using reference TRBV18 and TRBJ2-7, is NAGVMQNPRHLVRRRGQEARLRCSPMKGHSHVYWYRQLPEEGLKFMVYLQKENIIDESGMPKERFSAEFPKEGPSILRIQQVVRGDSAAYFCASSPRRGAGLTYEQYFGPGTRLTVT.

In regard to this clone: With only one base between it and a far larger clone, this is likely a read error. This rearrangement joins TRBV10-2 to TRBJ1-2, with D perhaps matching TRBD1 (5 bases). This CDR3 is 16 amino acids long. CDR1 and CDR2 (germline): WSHSY, SAAADI. The CDR3 coding sequence is TGCGCCGGCAGTGAAGGGACTGACCGTTCTAACTATGGCTACACCTTC. It is translated as CAGSEGTDRSNYGYTF.

This clone was observed a single time. The chain has TRBV27 and TRBJ2-7; TRBD1 matches 8 bases. J was trimmed by 5 bases and V by 5 bases; bases with no gene match: 2. Germline V gene lookup returns CDR1 MNHEY and CDR2 SMNVEV (reference sequence). This CDR3 comprises 12 residues. The CDR3 DNA sequence: TGTGCCAGCAGTGGACAGGGCAACGAGCAGTACTTC. Translated: CASSGQGNEQYF.

This clone was seen a few times. The chain employs TRBV7-9 and TRBJ1-1, with TRBD1 identical over 8 bases. With V trimmed by 5 bases and J by 7 bases, 3 bases remained unmatched. This CDR3 comprises 12 residues. Per germline, CDR1 SEHNR and CDR2 FQNEAQ (reference sequence). The CDR3 region has the DNA TGTGCCAGCAGCGTGGGGACAGGTGAAGCTTTCTTT. It translates to CASSVGTGEAFF.

The rearrangement joins TRBV9 to TRBJ2-2; maybe TRBD1 (5 bases). The CDR3 length is 16 residues. Germline CDR1 reads SGDLS; CDR2 reads YYNGEE. V was trimmed by 4 bases and J by 0 bases, leaving 13 bases between them. Written as DNA, the CDR3 is TGTGCCAGCAGCTCAGGACATACTACGAACACCGGGGAGCTGTTTTTT. It yields the protein CASSSGHTTNTGELFF.

The chain employs TRBV7-3 and TRBJ2-5; 10 nucleotides match TRBD2. Germline CDR1 is SGHTA and CDR2 is FQGTGA. V shed 11 bases, J shed 4 bases, and the junction held 13 bases outside the gene matches. The CDR3 covers 15 residues. CDR3: CAAGLAGVWAETQYF. As DNA, the CDR3 is TGTGCCGCAGGGCTAGCGGGAGTGTGGGCAGAGACCCAGTACTTC.

The rearrangement uses TRBV2 and TRBJ2-1, with 16 bases aligning to TRBD2. The CDR3 spans 14 residues. With 3 bases clipped from V and 12 bases from J, the junction kept 2 bases outside the gene matches. Germline V gene sequence: CDR1 SNHLY, CDR2 FYNNEI. The CDR3 DNA is TGTGCCAGCAGTGAGGGACTAGCGGGAGGGCGGCAGTTCTTC. Encoded protein: CASSEGLAGGRQFF.

This chain uses TRBV5-6 with TRBJ1-2; D gene uncertain. The germline V and J ends were trimmed by 0 bases and 0 bases, with 6 bases remaining between them. Per the germline V gene, CDR1 is SGHDT and CDR2 is YYEEEE. The CDR3 is 14 residues long. CDR3 residues: CASSLEQANYGYTF. In DNA form, the CDR3 reads TGTGCCAGCAGCTTGGAGCAGGCTAACTATGGCTACACCTTC.

This clone was found a few times. The J gene is TRBJ2-1, the V gene TRBV7-9; D not certain. The CDR3 length is 13 residues. Germline values: CDR1 SEHNR, CDR2 FQNEAQ (reference sequence). The V and J ends lost 1 base and 9 bases respectively, with 10 bases between them. The CDR3: CASSLGAVGEQFF. CDR3 coding DNA: TGTGCCAGCAGCTTAGGGGCGGTTGGTGAGCAGTTCTTC.

The rearrangement uses TRBV6-6 and TRBJ2-5; the D gene is possibly TRBD2 (6 bases). V dropped 2 bases and J dropped 0 bases, with 7 bases sitting between them. CDR1 and CDR2 (germline): MNHNY, SVGAGI (reference sequence). There are 14 residues in the CDR3. The CDR3 is CASSYGGNQETQYF. The CDR3 nucleotides read TGTGCCAGCAGTTACGGAGGGAACCAAGAGACCCAGTACTTC.

This clone was seen a single time. This chain uses TRBV4-1 with TRBJ2-2; 16 nucleotides agree with TRBD2. Germline-derived CDR1 and CDR2 are MGHRA and YSYEKL. The ends lost 3 bases at V and 8 bases at J; junction bases unmatched: 0. The CDR3 is 15 residues long. The CDR3 here is CASSQGLAGGGELFF. CDR3 nucleotide sequence: TGCGCCAGCAGCCAGGGACTAGCGGGAGGGGGGGAGCTGTTTTTT.

This chain uses TRBV7-2 with TRBJ1-5; a weak D match, TRBD1 (5 bases). CDR3 length: 14 residues. Trimming shortened V by 1 base and J by 2 bases, and 6 bases separated the two germline ends. Looked up from germline, CDR1 is SGHTA and CDR2 is FQGNSA. The CDR3 coding sequence is TGTGCCAGCAGCTTAGAAGGGGGCAATCAGCCCCAGCATTTT. Amino acid sequence: CASSLEGGNQPQHF.

This clone appeared a few times. The chain links TRBV9 to TRBJ1-2; tentative D call: TRBD1 (6 bases). With 3 bases removed from V and 3 bases from J, the gap between germline ends came to 9 bases. CDR1 and CDR2 (germline): SGDLS, YYNGEE. This CDR3 contains 13 residues. The CDR3, as DNA: TGTGCCAGCAGCGCCCCAGGGGACTATGGCTACACCTTC. It specifies CASSAPGDYGYTF. The full variable domain, with the rest looked up from reference TRBV9 and TRBJ1-2, is DSGVTQTPKHLITATGQRVTLRCSPRSGDLSVYWYQQSLDQGLQFLIQYYNGEERAKGNILERFSAQQFPDLHSELNLSSLELGDSALYFCASSAPGDYGYTFGSGTRLTVV.

The chain is built from TRBV1 and TRBJ2-1; the table calls TRBD1, which could not be checked here. TRBV1 is recorded as a pseudogene. The CDR3 is 17 amino acids. Here the CDR3 DNA reads TGCACCAGCAGCCAAGTTGGCGCAGGGCGTCTCGACAATGAGCAGTTCTTC. Translated: CTSSQVGAGRLDNEQFF.